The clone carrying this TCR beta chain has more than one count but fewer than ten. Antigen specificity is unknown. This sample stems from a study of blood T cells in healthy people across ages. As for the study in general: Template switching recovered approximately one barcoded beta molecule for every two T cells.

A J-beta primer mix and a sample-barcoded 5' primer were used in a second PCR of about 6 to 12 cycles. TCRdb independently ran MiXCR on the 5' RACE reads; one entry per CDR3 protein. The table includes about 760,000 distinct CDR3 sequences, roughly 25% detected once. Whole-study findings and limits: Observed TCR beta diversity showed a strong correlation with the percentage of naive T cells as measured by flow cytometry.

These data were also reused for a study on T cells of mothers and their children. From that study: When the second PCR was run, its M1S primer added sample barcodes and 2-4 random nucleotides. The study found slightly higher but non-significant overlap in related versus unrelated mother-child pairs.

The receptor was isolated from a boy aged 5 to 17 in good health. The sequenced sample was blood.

CDR3 region: CASSPLDRTYGETQYF. CDR3 nucleotides: TGTGCCAGCAGCCCACTGGACAGGACCTACGGGGAGACCCAGTACTTC. The gene calls are TRBV7-9 and TRBJ2-5, with 7 bases lining up with TRBD1. This CDR3 contains 16 residues. Trimming removed 5 bases from V and 5 bases from J; junction bases left unmatched: 14. Germline V gene sequence: CDR1 SEHNR, CDR2 FQNEAQ (reference sequence).